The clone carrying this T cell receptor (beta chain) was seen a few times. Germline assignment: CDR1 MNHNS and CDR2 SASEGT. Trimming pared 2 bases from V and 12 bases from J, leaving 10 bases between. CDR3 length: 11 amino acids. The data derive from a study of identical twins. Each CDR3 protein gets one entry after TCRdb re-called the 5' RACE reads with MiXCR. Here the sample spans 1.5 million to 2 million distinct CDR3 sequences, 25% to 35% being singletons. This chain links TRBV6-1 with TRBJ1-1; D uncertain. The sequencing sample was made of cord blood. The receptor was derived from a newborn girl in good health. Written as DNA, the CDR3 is TGTGCCAGCAGTGAATCAGTGAAAACTTTCTTT. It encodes CASSESVKTFF.